The clone carrying this T cell receptor beta chain was counted ten times or more. The antigen is unknown. The CDR3 runs 13 residues. Germline loops: CDR1 SGHVS, CDR2 FNYEAQ. Trimming took off 4 bases at V and 0 bases at J, with 7 bases between the two ends. The data belong to a study of blood T cells in healthy people across ages. Study-wide context: Capture by template switching was about one barcoded beta molecule per two T cells.

Alongside a J-beta primer mix, a sample-barcoded 5' primer served in a second PCR lasting roughly 7 to 11 cycles. A template-switch adaptor that had 12 random nucleotides put a tag on each cDNA molecule. TCRdb independently ran MiXCR on the 5' RACE reads; one entry per CDR3 protein. The table has 1.8 million or so distinct CDR3 sequences, about 39% seen once. Findings of the study overall: Naive CD4+ cell counts and diversity both ran higher in long-lived than in aged donors.

The sequenced material came from blood. The receptor's source is a human donor in good health. This chain joins TRBV7-6 and TRBJ2-7, with D possibly being TRBD2 (5 bases). The CDR3 DNA reads as TGTGCCAGCAGCTCCGGGATCTCCTACGAGCAGTACTTC. Translating gives CASSSGISYEQYF.